Below, 15 T cell receptor beta chains from the same sample are listed, as sequenced in a study of human T cells and chemical hapten exposure. As for time point: patch test 2, 6 weeks after DPC sensitization. Treatment denoted: therapeutic diphenylcyclopropenone sensitization with weekly scalp DPC. One entry per CDR3 protein, called by TCRdb with MiXCR from the RACE reads. The table includes roughly 52,000 distinct CDR3 sequences, about a tenth detected once. The input for sequencing was whole blood, taken in connection with sensitization to the hapten diphenylcyclopropenone (DPC). Source of these receptors: a woman between 45 and 65 years old with alopecia areata. Some clones in this sample may be carry-over from other donors' samples.

The CDR3 here is CASTESRMNTEAFF. The CDR3 DNA follows: TGTGCCAGCACCGAGAGCAGGATGAACACTGAAGCTTTCTTT. The rearrangement links TRBV6-5 to TRBJ1-1, with D hard to call. This CDR3 spans 14 amino acids. Trimming took off 7 bases at V and 0 bases at J, with 12 bases between the two ends. The germline V gene has CDR1 MNHEY and CDR2 SVGAGI.

The chain recombines TRBV27 with TRBJ2-7, with TRBD1 matching 7 bases. Germline-derived CDR1 and CDR2 are MNHEY and SMNVEV (reference sequence). V gave up 6 bases and J gave up 2 bases; unmatched junction bases: 7. The CDR3 totals 14 residues. The CDR3 coding sequence is TGTGCCAGCAGCGACAGGGCAGGGGCCTACGAGCAGTACTTC. Its protein is CASSDRAGAYEQYF.

This rearrangement joins TRBV28 to TRBJ1-5; D unresolved. The CDR3 is 15 residues long. Between the trimmed V and J ends, which lost 2 bases and 4 bases, there was a span of 12 bases. Germline CDR1 MDHEN, CDR2 SYDVKM. DNA for the CDR3: TGTGCCAGCAGTTTAGGAAATGAGAGAAATCAGCCCCAGCATTTT. It translates to CASSLGNERNQPQHF.

This clonotype has a count of ten or more. The chain combines TRBV5-1 with TRBJ2-1, with a possible D match to TRBD1 (5 bases). Trimming shortened V by 2 bases and J by 4 bases, and 16 bases separated the two germline ends. The CDR3 covers 16 residues. The germline V gene has CDR1 SGHRS and CDR2 YFSETQ. DNA of the CDR3: TGCGCCAGCAGCTTTCTTACTTCAGGGCAGTACAATGAGCAGTTCTTC. Translating gives CASSFLTSGQYNEQFF.

The table lists this clonotype with a few counts. CDR3 bases: TGCGCCAGCAGCCCAGTGGGACAGGGGAATCAGCCCCAGCATTTT. Amino acids: CASSPVGQGNQPQHF. The rearrangement joins TRBV4-1 to TRBJ1-5, with TRBD1 matching over 10 bases. This CDR3 is 15 amino acids long. Germline V gene data show CDR1 as MGHRA and CDR2 as YSYEKL. Losses at the gene ends were 4 bases for V and 4 bases for J; bases not matched to a gene: 4.

This clonotype occurred once. The chain recombines TRBV12-3 or TRBV12-4 with TRBJ1-1; D unclear. Trimming pared 2 bases from V and 9 bases from J, leaving 13 bases between. CDR3 length: 13 residues. CDR3 loop: CASSLRGLLKAFF. The CDR3 DNA is TGTGCCAGCAGTTTACGGGGTCTTTTGAAAGCTTTCTTT.

The sample holds a few counts of this clonotype. The rearrangement links TRBV28 to TRBJ2-1; the match to TRBD1 covers 11 bases. In germline, CDR1 is MDHEN, CDR2 SYDVKM. After removal of 5 bases from V and 7 bases from J, the junction contained 16 bases not matched to a gene. The CDR3 has 18 residues. The CDR3 reads CASSRWTGGRQKRNEQFF. The CDR3 DNA reads TGTGCCAGCAGTCGGTGGACAGGGGGCCGGCAGAAGAGGAATGAGCAGTTCTTC.

This clonotype was seen at least ten times. V gene TRBV6-5 combines with J gene TRBJ2-7, with 9 bases aligning to TRBD1. The CDR3 has 12 amino acids. V dropped 4 bases and J dropped 6; count of bases not matched to a gene: 1. CDR1 MNHEY and CDR2 SVGAGI come from the germline V gene. CDR3 nucleotides: TGTGCCAGCAGTTTGGACAGGGGCGAGCAGTACTTC. Translated: CASSLDRGEQYF.

This clonotype qualifies as medium-sized. The genes are TRBV5-1 and TRBJ2-3; weak D call: TRBD1 (5 bases). Germline V lookup: CDR1 SGHRS, CDR2 YFSETQ. The V gene lost 4 bases and the J gene lost 2 bases, with 14 bases spanning the gap. CDR3 length equals 15 residues. The CDR3 loop reads CASSPQGAVTDTQYF. The DNA for the CDR3 is TGCGCCAGCAGCCCTCAAGGGGCGGTCACAGATACGCAGTATTTT.

In this sample, this clonotype turned up many times. The chain combines TRBV7-2 with TRBJ1-1, with no clear D. Germline CDR1 is SGHTA and CDR2 is FQGNSA. V was shortened by 5 bases and J by 3 bases, with 16 bases between the two germline ends. CDR3 size: 15 residues. Here the CDR3 reads CASSPYKGLDTEAFF. Here the CDR3 DNA reads TGTGCCAGCAGCCCATACAAGGGCTTGGACACTGAAGCTTTCTTT.

There are a few counts of this clonotype. The chain uses TRBV29-1 and TRBJ2-5, with D perhaps matching TRBD2 (6 bases). V lost 8 bases, J lost 5 bases, and 15 bases lay in between. Germline assignment: CDR1 SQVTM and CDR2 ANQGSEA. The CDR3 runs to 12 residues. The CDR3 is CSIRELEETQYF. In DNA, the CDR3 is TGCAGCATTCGGGAGCTGGAGGAGACCCAGTACTTC. Full variable domain (rest looked up from reference TRBV29-1 and TRBJ2-5): SAVISQKPSRDICQRGTSLTIQCQVDSQVTMMFWYRQQPGQSLTLIATANQGSEATYESGFVIDKFPISRPNLTFSTLTVSNMSPEDSSIYLCSIRELEETQYFGPGTRLLVL.

This clonotype was counted once. The chain uses TRBV7-2 and TRBJ2-7, with TRBD1 matching over 10 bases. The junction had 2 bases not matched to a gene; V was cut back by 1 base and J by 2 bases. The CDR3 extends over 15 amino acids. The germline V gene has CDR1 SGHTA and CDR2 FQGNSA. CDR3 sequence reads: CASSLVGTGAYEQYF. CDR3 nucleotide sequence: TGTGCCAGCAGCTTAGTAGGGACAGGGGCCTACGAGCAGTACTTC. The full variable domain, with the rest looked up from reference TRBV7-2 and TRBJ2-7, is GAGVSQSPSNKVTEKGKDVELRCDPISGHTALYWYRQSLGQGLEFLIYFQGNSAPDKSGLPSDRFSAERTGGSVSTLTIQRTQQEDSAVYLCASSLVGTGAYEQYFGPGTRLTVT.

In its sample, this clonotype was seen a few times. The chain has TRBV5-1 and TRBJ1-6; possibly TRBD1 for D (6 bases). Germline V lookup: CDR1 SGHRS, CDR2 YFSETQ. V lost 3 bases to trimming and J lost 6 bases, with 13 bases between them. The CDR3 runs to 15 residues. CDR3: CASSSQGDINSPLHF. In nucleotides, the CDR3 is TGCGCCAGCAGCTCACAGGGAGACATTAATTCACCCCTCCACTTT.

The chain uses TRBV7-2 and TRBJ1-1, with D tentatively TRBD1 (5 bases). Germline V gives CDR1 SGHTA, CDR2 FQGNSA. This CDR3 spans 13 amino acids. The germline V and J ends were trimmed by 5 bases and 4 bases, with 11 bases remaining between them. The CDR3 bases are TGTGCCAGCAGCCCCCCGGGGGTCACTGAAGCTTTCTTT. This translates into CASSPPGVTEAFF.

The rearrangement joins TRBV7-2 to TRBJ1-1, with D perhaps TRBD1 (6 bases). The CDR3 runs to 12 residues. Trimming cost V 4 bases and J 7 bases, with 10 bases left between them. CDR1 and CDR2 from the germline V gene are SGHTA and FQGNSA. CDR3 loop: CASSSQGFEAFF. CDR3 sequence (DNA): TGTGCCAGCAGCTCACAGGGATTTGAAGCTTTCTTT.